Below, 19 T cell receptor beta chains from the same sample are listed, as sequenced in a study of blood T cell repertoires in COVID-19. The table came from immunoSEQ multiplex PCR; TCRdb's copy has only in-frame clones and leaves some out. The table lists 200,000 or so clones, approximately 86% of them singletons. Sequenced: peripheral blood. The source is a man in his sixties or seventies with active or convalescent COVID-19.

This chain connects TRBV27 to TRBJ2-7, with TRBD2 matching 10 bases. The V gene's germline CDR1 is MNHEY and CDR2 SMNVEV (reference sequence). The CDR3 has 15 residues. Trimming cost V 2 bases and J 4 bases; bases outside gene matches: 5. The CDR3 here is CASSLASSGGYEQYF. DNA for the CDR3: TGTGCCAGCAGTTTAGCCTCTAGCGGGGGTTACGAGCAGTACTTC.

The rearrangement links TRBV14 to TRBJ2-1; D may be TRBD1 (5 bases). V was clipped by 1 base and J by 7 bases, with 14 bases between them. The CDR3 length is 15 residues. Germline V gene sequence: CDR1 SGHDN, CDR2 FVKESK. CDR3: CASSQGLGRQNEQFF. In DNA, the CDR3 is TGTGCCAGCAGCCAAGGTTTGGGCAGACAGAATGAGCAGTTCTTC.

The V and J genes are TRBV2 and TRBJ1-2; D not resolved. The germline CDR1 and CDR2 sequences are SNHLY and FYNNEI. This CDR3 is 12 amino acids long. Trimming pared 9 bases from V and 7 bases from J, leaving 15 bases between. Here the CDR3 reads CASRQGGFGYTF. The CDR3 region has the DNA TGTGCCAGTAGACAAGGTGGATTTGGCTACACCTTC.

V is TRBV14 and J is TRBJ1-1; 11 nucleotides match TRBD1. The CDR3 is 13 amino acids. Germline CDR1 reads SGHDN; CDR2 reads FVKESK. Trimming cost V 4 bases and J 8 bases; bases outside gene matches: 3. The chain's CDR3 is CASSRGQGAEAFF. The CDR3 DNA sequence: TGTGCCAGCAGCCGTGGACAGGGGGCGGAAGCTTTCTTT.

The genes are TRBV24-1 and TRBJ2-2; 8 nucleotides match TRBD1. Germline assignment: CDR1 KGHDR and CDR2 SFDVKD. The trim removed 1 base at V and 6 bases at J, leaving 6 bases unmatched. This CDR3 region has 16 residues. The CDR3 sequence is CATSDFGRGLPGELFF. In DNA, the CDR3 is TGTGCCACCAGTGATTTTGGCAGGGGGCTCCCCGGGGAGCTGTTTTTT.

The chain carries TRBV27 and TRBJ2-7, with 10 bases lining up with TRBD2. The CDR3 runs 14 residues. Trimming cost V 6 bases and J 2 bases; bases outside gene matches: 4. The germline gives CDR1 MNHEY, CDR2 SMNVEV (reference sequence). This chain's CDR3 is CASRGAGGTYEQYF. In DNA form, the CDR3 reads TGTGCCAGCAGGGGAGCGGGGGGGACCTACGAGCAGTACTTC.

This clone has a single count. This chain links TRBV6-2 or TRBV6-3 with TRBJ2-5, with 9 nucleotides matching TRBD1. Losses at the gene ends were 2 bases for V and 3 bases for J; bases not matched to a gene: 7. Germline CDR1 is MNHEY and CDR2 is SVGEGT. The CDR3 is made up of 16 amino acids. The CDR3 loop is CASSYRRTGAEETQYF. The CDR3 nucleotides are TGTGCCAGCAGTTACCGCAGGACAGGGGCGGAAGAGACCCAGTACTTC.

This clone was counted once. The rearrangement uses TRBV2 and TRBJ1-6; D gene uncertain. The CDR3 covers 12 residues. The V and J ends lost 8 bases and 10 bases respectively, with 12 bases between them. Per the germline V gene, CDR1 is SNHLY and CDR2 is FYNNEI. As DNA, the CDR3 is TGTGCCAGCGTCGGGTATCGGTCACCCCTCCACTTT. It specifies CASVGYRSPLHF. Using reference TRBV2 and TRBJ1-6 for the parts outside the CDR3, the full variable domain is EPEVTQTPSHQVTQMGQEVILRCVPISNHLYFYWYRQILGQKVEFLVSFYNNEISEKSEIFDDQFSVERPDGSNFTLKIRSTKLEDSAMYFCASVGYRSPLHFGNGTRLTVT.

V usage is TRBV19 and J usage is TRBJ2-3; D might be TRBD2 (5 bases). Trimming left V 9 bases short and J 0 bases short, with 19 bases between. CDR1 is LNHDA, CDR2 SQIVND, per germline (reference sequence). This CDR3 has 16 amino acids. CDR3 nucleotides: TGTGCCAGCAGCATCTCCTCCGGGAAAAGCACAGATACGCAGTATTTT. This gives the protein CASSISSGKSTDTQYF.

The DNA for the CDR3 is TGCGCCAGCAGCTTGGGGGACAGGCCTGTCTATGGCTACACCTTC. It encodes CASSLGDRPVYGYTF. The chain couples TRBV5-1 to TRBJ1-2, with TRBD1 matching over 8 bases. The V and J ends lost 0 bases and 4 bases, in that order; junction bases with no gene match: 5. Germline CDR1 and CDR2: SGHRS and YFSETQ. The CDR3 has 15 amino acids.

This chain joins TRBV6-2 or TRBV6-3 and TRBJ2-7; TRBD2 agrees at 8 bases. The CDR3 contains 16 residues. From germline, CDR1 is MNHEY and CDR2 SVGEGT. The V segment lost 0 bases and the J segment 1 base; nucleotides outside the gene matches: 5. Here the CDR3 DNA reads TGTGCCAGCAGTTACTCGACGGGGGGGAGGTCCTACGAGCAGTACTTC. Protein: CASSYSTGGRSYEQYF.

This sequence joins TRBV6-1 and TRBJ1-3; no firm D call. Trimming left V 3 bases short and J 4 bases short, with 10 bases between. CDR1 is MNHNS, CDR2 SASEGT, per germline. The CDR3 is made up of 14 amino acids. The CDR3: CASSDQVVGNTIYF. CDR3 nucleotides: TGTGCCAGCAGTGACCAGGTGGTCGGAAACACCATATATTTT.

This rearrangement joins TRBV4-2 to TRBJ2-5; tentative D call: TRBD2 (6 bases). The CDR3 extends over 16 amino acids. Looked up from germline, CDR1 is LGHNA and CDR2 is YNFKEQ. Trimming removed 0 bases at V and 11 bases at J, with 22 bases between. The CDR3 bases are TGTGCCAGCAGCCAAGATCCCGCACTAACCTTCGGGGGACAGTACTTC. Protein: CASSQDPALTFGGQYF.

The chain couples TRBV7-8 to TRBJ2-3; 10 bases line up with TRBD2. CDR3 length equals 15 residues. Germline CDR1 SGHVS, CDR2 FQNEAQ. Losses at the gene ends were 7 bases for V and 7 bases for J; bases not matched to a gene: 11. The CDR3 DNA is TGTGCCAGCACCACCCGTGGGACTAGCGCAAATACGCAGTATTTT. This sequence encodes CASTTRGTSANTQYF.

The gene calls are TRBV19 and TRBJ2-3, with D tentatively TRBD2 (5 bases). The V gene lost 8 bases and the J gene lost 0 bases, with 9 bases spanning the gap. Germline V gives CDR1 LNHDA, CDR2 SQIVND (reference sequence). The CDR3 is 13 residues long. The DNA of the CDR3 is TGTGCCAGTGGAGACTACAGCACAGATACGCAGTATTTT. Translated, it gives CASGDYSTDTQYF.

V is TRBV19 and J is TRBJ2-7, with 10 bases aligning to TRBD1. V was pared by 5 bases and J by 10 bases, with 5 bases of the junction left unmatched. Germline loops: CDR1 LNHDA, CDR2 SQIVND (reference sequence). This CDR3 region has 12 residues. CDR3 region: CASSRDRGEQYF. The CDR3 nucleotides are TGTGCCAGTAGTCGGGACAGGGGCGAACAGTACTTC.

V usage is TRBV18 and J usage is TRBJ1-5, with D maybe TRBD1 (5 bases). The length of the CDR3 is 15 residues. CDR1 is KGHSH and CDR2 is LQKENI in the germline V gene. Trimming took 6 bases from V and 4 from J, leaving 16 bases between them. The DNA for the CDR3 is TGTGCCAGCTCCTTCATCAGGGCCGAGAATCAGCCCCAGCATTTT. This gives the protein CASSFIRAENQPQHF.

The chain is built from TRBV21-1 and TRBJ2-7; TRBD1 is taken as the D call from the table, unchecked against the DNA. TRBV21-1 is a documented pseudogene. This CDR3 region has 17 residues. The DNA for the CDR3 is TGTGCCAGCAGCTCCCCACGGACACCCAGCCTTGTATACGAGCAGTACTTC. This sequence encodes CASSSPRTPSLVYEQYF.

The rearrangement joins TRBV7-9 to TRBJ1-1; 9 bases map to TRBD1. The J segment lost 3 bases and the V segment lost 5 bases, leaving 10 bases of the junction unmatched. This CDR3 region has 16 residues. Germline lookup yields CDR1 SEHNR and CDR2 FQNEAQ (reference sequence). CDR3 DNA sequence: TGTGCCAGCAGCGCCGTGACAGGGGGTAGCGACACTGAAGCTTTCTTT. This codes for CASSAVTGGSDTEAFF.